The following is a T cell receptor beta chain sequence with its context. V was shortened by 5 bases and J by 4 bases, with 8 bases between the two germline ends. CDR3 size: 12 residues. CDR1 and CDR2 (germline): SGHTA, FQGNSA. This record belongs to a study of shared clonotypes between healthy human individuals. Only in-frame clones appear in the TCRdb table, and some are missing; sequencing was by immunoSEQ multiplex PCR. This table holds 950,000 to 1,100,000 clones, under 80% found once. The rearrangement uses TRBV7-2 and TRBJ2-5, with D hard to call. The TCR was taken from a man between 18 and 35 years old in good health. Sequenced material: memory CD4+ T cells sorted from blood. Subset: CD45RA-negative fraction. The CDR3: CASSRLGETQYF. For the CDR3, the DNA is TGTGCCAGCAGCCGACTCGGAGAGACCCAGTACTTC.